Listed here are 32 T cell receptor beta chains from one sample, sequenced in a study of OX40 agonist ivuxolimab in advanced cancers. Assay used: immunoSEQ multiplex PCR; TCRdb lists only in-frame clones, some missing. Of about 47,000 clones listed, around 84% were seen once; the top ten hold about 1.5%. The specimen was CD4+ or CD8+ T cells sorted from blood, collected in a trial of the OX40 agonist ivuxolimab. These receptors were collected from an adult with an advanced solid tumor such as melanoma, head and neck, liver or kidney cancer.

V and J are TRBV29-1 and TRBJ1-4, with 10 bases identical to TRBD1. The CDR3 sequence is 13 residues long. Per the germline V gene, CDR1 is SQVTM and CDR2 is ANQGSEA. V was clipped by 1 base and J by 7 bases; unmatched bases: 0. Here the CDR3 DNA reads TGCAGCGTTGAAGGGACAGGGGGTGAAAAACTGTTTTTT. The encoded protein is CSVEGTGGEKLFF.

The chain's CDR3 is CATSGQGAYEQYF. CDR3 sequence (DNA): TGTGCCACCTCGGGACAGGGGGCTTACGAGCAGTACTTC. V usage is TRBV6-1 and J usage is TRBJ2-7; 12 bases match TRBD1. This CDR3 contains 13 residues. J gave up 4 bases and V 10 bases, and 5 bases lay outside the gene matches. The germline gives CDR1 MNHNS, CDR2 SASEGT.

This clone turned up a few times. This sequence joins TRBV5-6 and TRBJ2-1; perhaps TRBD2 as D (6 bases). The CDR3 runs 16 residues. V was cut by 2 bases and J by 6 bases, with 18 bases left in between. CDR1 SGHDT and CDR2 YYEEEE come from the germline V gene. The DNA for the CDR3 is TGTGCCAGCAGCTTACTCTCCGGGGGATCATTCAATGAGCAGTTCTTC. This translates into CASSLLSGGSFNEQFF.

The chain is built from TRBV4-3 and TRBJ1-2, with D tentatively TRBD1 (5 bases). CDR1 and CDR2 (germline): LGHNA, YSLEER. The CDR3 sequence is 15 residues long. V was cut by 0 bases and J by 8 bases, with 16 bases left in between. Written as DNA, the CDR3 is TGCGCCAGCAGCCAAGATCTTACTTCAGGGTACGGCTACACCTTC. Amino acid sequence: CASSQDLTSGYGYTF.

This clone has a handful of counts. The chain recombines TRBV10-2 with TRBJ1-5; perhaps TRBD1 as D (6 bases). The CDR3 totals 13 residues. The germline V and J ends were trimmed by 6 bases and 3 bases, with 9 bases remaining between them. The germline CDR1 and CDR2 sequences are WSHSY and SAAADI. This chain's CDR3 is CASRDRNNQPQHF. The CDR3 nucleotides read TGCGCCAGCAGGGACAGAAACAATCAGCCCCAGCATTTT.

The chain carries TRBV4-1 and TRBJ1-3, with 7 bases lining up with TRBD1. This CDR3 spans 17 amino acids. J was trimmed by 3 bases and V by 0 bases; bases with no gene match: 8. Germline CDR1 reads MGHRA; CDR2 reads YSYEKL. The CDR3 loop is CASSQDRTGEGGNTIYF. The CDR3 bases are TGCGCCAGCAGCCAAGATCGAACAGGGGAAGGTGGAAACACCATATATTTT.

CDR3 coding DNA: TGTGCCAGCCTCACCCGGGGGGCGAGCACAGATACGCAGTATTTT. Protein product: CASLTRGASTDTQYF. The chain links TRBV7-9 to TRBJ2-3, with D tentatively TRBD2 (7 bases). The V gene lost 8 bases and the J gene lost 0 bases, with 15 bases spanning the gap. The CDR3 is 15 residues long. From germline, CDR1 is SEHNR and CDR2 FQNEAQ (reference sequence).

J is TRBJ1-2 and V is TRBV14, with 11 bases lining up with TRBD1. The V segment lost 1 base and the J segment 1 base; nucleotides outside the gene matches: 8. CDR1 SGHDN and CDR2 FVKESK come from the germline V gene. The CDR3 runs 18 residues. As DNA, the CDR3 is TGTGCCAGCAGCCAAGCCGGGACAGGGGGATCTTTTAACTATGGCTACACCTTC. Its protein product is CASSQAGTGGSFNYGYTF.

The genes are TRBV7-2 and TRBJ2-5; D gene unclear. The V end was cut by 1 base, the J end by 5 bases, with 5 bases between. There are 12 residues in the CDR3. Per germline, CDR1 SGHTA and CDR2 FQGNSA. For the CDR3, the DNA is TGTGCCAGCAGCTTAGATTGGGAGACCCAGTACTTC. Its protein is CASSLDWETQYF.

This clone was counted between two and nine times. This rearrangement joins TRBV19 to TRBJ2-2; no definite D call. The ends were cut back, 3 bases at V and 2 bases at J, with 7 bases in the middle. Germline V gives CDR1 LNHDA, CDR2 SQIVND (reference sequence). The CDR3 contains 14 residues. The CDR3 coding sequence is TGTGCCAGTAGTATTAGCCACAACACCGGGGAGCTGTTTTTT. It is translated as CASSISHNTGELFF.

This chain uses TRBV7-8 with TRBJ2-3; no definite D call. The germline gives CDR1 SGHVS, CDR2 FQNEAQ. CDR3 length: 13 amino acids. V lost 5 bases to trimming and J lost 5 bases, with 11 bases between them. The CDR3 reads CASSLNSEDTQYF. CDR3 DNA: TGTGCCAGCAGCCTCAATTCCGAAGATACGCAGTATTTT.

The rearrangement uses TRBV18 and TRBJ2-7; no clear D gene. V was cut by 4 bases and J by 3 bases, with 19 bases left in between. Germline V gene lookup returns CDR1 KGHSH and CDR2 LQKENI. The CDR3 runs 16 residues. The CDR3 DNA follows: TGTGCCAGCTCACGAGCAACAGCGAGCTTTTACTACGAGCAGTACTTC. Encoded protein: CASSRATASFYYEQYF.

This chain links TRBV27 with TRBJ2-1, with D unclear. Trimming left V 6 bases short and J 0 bases short, with 18 bases between. The CDR3 is 17 amino acids. Germline values: CDR1 MNHEY, CDR2 SMNVEV (reference sequence). As DNA, the CDR3 is TGTGCCAGCAGCCCCTTCGGCGGTTCCATCTCCTACAATGAGCAGTTCTTC. Translated, it gives CASSPFGGSISYNEQFF.

The chain couples TRBV28 to TRBJ2-5, with 9 bases identical to TRBD2. The DNA end is more similar to TRBJ2-7, so the J call may be wrong. Germline V CDR1 and CDR2: MDHEN, SYDVKM. CDR3 length: 14 residues. CDR3 sequence (DNA): TGTGCCAGCAGTCCCCCGACTAGCGGCTACGAGCAGTACTTC. This sequence encodes CASSPPTSGYEQYF.

The chain is built from TRBV5-6 and TRBJ2-3; 8 bases align to TRBD2. Germline values: CDR1 SGHDT, CDR2 YYEEEE. Trimming at V came to 1 base and at J to 3 bases, leaving 7 bases not matched to a gene. The CDR3 is 16 residues long. The CDR3, as DNA: TGTGCCAGCAGCTTGACTAGCGGAGGGAGGACAGATACGCAGTATTTT. The encoded protein is CASSLTSGGRTDTQYF.

The V call is TRBV11-2, the J call TRBJ2-3, with TRBD1 identical over 8 bases. Germline V gene data show CDR1 as SGHAT and CDR2 as FQNNGV. The ends lost 4 bases at V and 7 bases at J; junction bases unmatched: 7. The CDR3 has 14 residues. The CDR3 sequence is CASSSQQGAYTQYF. In DNA, the CDR3 is TGTGCCAGCAGCTCGCAGCAGGGGGCCTATACGCAGTATTTT.

This chain uses TRBV25-1 with TRBJ2-3, with D possibly being TRBD2 (5 bases). V shed 1 base and J shed 1 base, with 12 bases lying between them. The CDR3 is 16 residues long. Germline values: CDR1 MGHDK, CDR2 SYGVNS. The CDR3 nucleotides are TGTGCCAGCAGTGAATTGGGCCCCGGGGGCACAGATACGCAGTATTTT. Translated, it gives CASSELGPGGTDTQYF.

The chain uses TRBV10-3 and TRBJ2-1; 8 bases map to TRBD2. The CDR3 sequence is 14 residues long. CDR1 is ENHRY, CDR2 SYGVKD, per germline. V gave up 3 bases and J gave up 8 bases; unmatched junction bases: 6. The CDR3 DNA reads TGTGCCATCAGTGATGGGACTAGAGGTGATGAGCAGTTCTTC. As protein: CAISDGTRGDEQFF.

This rearrangement joins TRBV4-1 to TRBJ2-3; D not certain. Germline V gene data show CDR1 as MGHRA and CDR2 as YSYEKL. The CDR3 is 13 residues long. The V end lost 0 bases, the J end lost 10 bases, and 11 bases lay between the germline ends. The CDR3 region has the DNA TGCGCCAGCAGCCAAGATCAAAATCTCCCGCAGTATTTT. Its translation: CASSQDQNLPQYF.

Only one count was recorded for this clone. The genes are TRBV11-3 and TRBJ2-2; TRBD2 aligns across 9 bases. Germline V gene sequence: CDR1 SGHNT, CDR2 YENEEA. The CDR3 spans 16 residues. V shed 1 base, J shed 5 bases, and the junction held 5 bases outside the gene matches. The CDR3 is CASSLGLAEGTGELFF. For the CDR3, the DNA is TGTGCCAGCAGCTTAGGACTAGCGGAAGGTACCGGGGAGCTGTTTTTT.

In nucleotides, the CDR3 is TGTGCCAGCAGCTTATTCGGCTTGAGTGGTTCCTACAATGAGCAGTTCTTC. As protein: CASSLFGLSGSYNEQFF. The chain combines TRBV7-2 with TRBJ2-1, with D uncertain. The germline V gene has CDR1 SGHTA and CDR2 FQGNSA. The CDR3 has 17 amino acids. Trimming removed 2 bases from V and 1 base from J, with 15 bases in between.

The rearrangement links TRBV9 to TRBJ2-5; TRBD1 aligns across 8 bases. After removal of 0 bases from V and 4 bases from J, the junction contained 8 bases not matched to a gene. Germline CDR1 and CDR2: SGDLS and YYNGEE. The CDR3 loop spans 16 amino acids. CDR3 sequence reads: CASSVAPGQVGETQYF. In DNA, the CDR3 is TGTGCCAGCAGCGTAGCTCCGGGACAGGTTGGAGAGACCCAGTACTTC.

The J gene is TRBJ2-6, the V gene TRBV4-1, with TRBD1 matching 7 bases. V was pared by 4 bases and J by 2 bases, with 8 bases of the junction left unmatched. The germline V gene encodes CDR1 MGHRA and CDR2 YSYEKL. CDR3 length: 17 residues. This chain's CDR3 is CASSPGQKLAGANVLTF. The DNA for the CDR3 is TGCGCCAGCAGCCCGGGACAGAAATTAGCTGGGGCCAACGTCCTGACTTTC.

The rearrangement links TRBV10-3 to TRBJ2-3, with TRBD1 matching 9 bases. The J segment lost 4 bases and the V segment lost 6 bases, leaving 2 bases of the junction unmatched. The germline V gene encodes CDR1 ENHRY and CDR2 SYGVKD. The CDR3 consists of 13 residues. CDR3 in amino acids: CAIRGQGPDTQYF. CDR3 DNA: TGTGCCATCAGAGGACAGGGGCCAGATACGCAGTATTTT.

V and J are TRBV19 and TRBJ1-5, with 7 bases fitting TRBD1. Germline CDR1 LNHDA, CDR2 SQIVND (reference sequence). This CDR3 spans 14 amino acids. With 4 bases clipped from V and 4 bases from J, the junction kept 4 bases outside the gene matches. The CDR3 region is CASSRTGGNQPQHF. In DNA form, the CDR3 reads TGTGCCAGTAGTAGGACAGGAGGTAATCAGCCCCAGCATTTT.

V usage is TRBV19 and J usage is TRBJ2-3, with 9 bases fitting TRBD2. Germline trimming cut 4 bases from V and 10 bases from J; bases unmatched to any gene: 3. From germline, CDR1 is LNHDA and CDR2 SQIVND (reference sequence). This CDR3 is built from 12 residues. The CDR3 sequence: CASSSGRVAQYF. The CDR3 DNA is TGTGCCAGTAGTAGCGGGAGGGTGGCGCAGTATTTT.

V and J are TRBV11-2 and TRBJ2-7; the D gene is possibly TRBD1 (6 bases). CDR3 size: 14 residues. The germline V and J ends were trimmed by 6 bases and 0 bases, with 12 bases remaining between them. Germline CDR1 reads SGHAT; CDR2 reads FQNNGV. The CDR3 DNA is TGTGCCAGCAGACGACAGGTTAACTCCTACGAGCAGTACTTC. Protein product: CASRRQVNSYEQYF.

The CDR3 spells CASSGSSNQPQHF. DNA of the CDR3: TGTGCCAGCAGCGGGAGTAGCAATCAGCCCCAGCATTTT. The chain links TRBV5-5 to TRBJ1-5, with unresolved D. Germline CDR1 SGHKS, CDR2 YYEKEE (reference sequence). This CDR3 is built from 13 residues. Trimming left V 4 bases short and J 0 bases short, with 5 bases between.

J is TRBJ1-5 and V is TRBV28; D unresolved. The CDR3 totals 12 residues. Germline V lookup: CDR1 MDHEN, CDR2 SYDVKM. V lost 11 bases, J lost 5 bases, and 13 bases lay in between. CDR3 amino acids: CAGKRSDQPQHF. The CDR3 DNA sequence: TGTGCCGGCAAAAGGAGCGATCAGCCCCAGCATTTT.

The chain links TRBV7-2 to TRBJ2-5, with D perhaps matching TRBD1 (6 bases). V shed 5 bases and J shed 5 bases, with 18 bases lying between them. CDR3 length: 15 amino acids. Germline V gene data show CDR1 as SGHTA and CDR2 as FQGNSA. DNA of the CDR3: TGTGCCAGCAGCCCAAGACAGATCCAGGGGGAGACCCAGTACTTC. Translation: CASSPRQIQGETQYF.

This sequence joins TRBV19 and TRBJ1-1; no reliable D call. Trimming removed 1 base from V and 3 bases from J, with 9 bases in between. Germline-derived CDR1 and CDR2 are LNHDA and SQIVND (reference sequence). This CDR3 region has 14 residues. CDR3 sequence (DNA): TGTGCCAGTAGTATAGGGGCTGGGGACACTGAAGCTTTCTTT. Residues: CASSIGAGDTEAFF.

This chain links TRBV6-5 with TRBJ2-4; D possibly corresponds to TRBD1 (5 bases). Trimming pared 4 bases from V and 0 bases from J, leaving 7 bases between. Germline V gene sequence: CDR1 MNHEY, CDR2 SVGAGI. The CDR3 contains 14 residues. This CDR3 is CASSSTVAKNIQYF. CDR3 coding DNA: TGTGCCAGCAGTTCGACAGTAGCCAAAAACATTCAGTACTTC.